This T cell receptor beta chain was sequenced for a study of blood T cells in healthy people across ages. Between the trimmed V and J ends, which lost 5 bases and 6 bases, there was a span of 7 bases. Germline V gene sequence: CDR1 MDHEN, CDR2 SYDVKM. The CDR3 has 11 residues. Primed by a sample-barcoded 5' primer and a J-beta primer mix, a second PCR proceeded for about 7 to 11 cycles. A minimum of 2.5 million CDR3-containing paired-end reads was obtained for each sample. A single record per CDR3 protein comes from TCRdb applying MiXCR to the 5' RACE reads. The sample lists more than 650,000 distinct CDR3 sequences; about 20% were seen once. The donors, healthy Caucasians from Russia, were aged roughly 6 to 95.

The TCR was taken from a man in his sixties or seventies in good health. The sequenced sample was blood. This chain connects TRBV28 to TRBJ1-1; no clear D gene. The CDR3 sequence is CASSTLSEAFF. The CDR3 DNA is TGTGCCAGCAGTACACTTTCTGAAGCTTTCTTT. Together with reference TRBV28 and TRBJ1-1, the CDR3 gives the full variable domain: DVKVTQSSRYLVKRTGEKVFLECVQDMDHENMFWYRQDPGLGLRLIYFSYDVKMKEKGDIPEGYSVSREKKERFSLILESASTNQTSMYLCASSTLSEAFFGQGTRLTVV.